These 6 T cell receptor beta chains came from one sample sequenced in a study of T-cell memory formation after mild COVID-19 (dated by TCRdb to 2020 to 2023). Library method: 5' RACE. This sample was sequenced with an Illumina NovaSeq 6000. TCRdb reprocessing: public reads trimmed at Q25 with fastp, clones called with MiXCR, in-frame beta chains kept. CDR3 protein sequences are deduplicated, and each keeps its most common genes and DNA. For this sample the table gives about 400,000 distinct CDR3 sequences, of which about 25% were detected only once. Jointly, the top ten make up 10% to 15% of the sample. Input material: PBMCs or a T cell subset sorted from them (not recorded which). The source of these receptors is an adult woman who had mild COVID-19 (a few samples of this study predate the infection). The sample titles of this study are shuffled in the database, so cell type and time point are left out; the donor was told from shared clones.

The rearrangement joins TRBV30 to TRBJ2-1; D call uncertain. The CDR3 covers 14 residues. Between the trimmed V and J ends, which lost 1 base and 6 bases, there was a span of 13 bases. Germline V gives CDR1 GTSNPN, CDR2 SVGIG (reference sequence). The CDR3 DNA sequence: TGTGCCTGGAGTGGTAAAGCGCAAATCAATGAGCAGTTCTTC. Amino acid sequence: CAWSGKAQINEQFF.

This clonotype occurred a few times. The gene calls are TRBV4-3 and TRBJ2-1; D gene uncertain. Deletions cut 0 bases from V and 0 bases from J, with 12 bases between. In germline, CDR1 is LGHNA, CDR2 YSLEER. This CDR3 contains 17 residues. CDR3 loop: CASSQDKPDSSYNEQFF. The DNA for the CDR3 is TGCGCCAGCAGCCAAGATAAGCCGGATAGCTCCTACAATGAGCAGTTCTTC.

This chain connects TRBV7-3 to TRBJ2-1, with 8 bases identical to TRBD2. V lost 5 bases and J lost 6; bases outside the gene matches: 9. CDR1 SGHTA and CDR2 FQGTGA come from the germline V gene. The CDR3 is 15 amino acids. CDR3 nucleotides: TGTGCCAGCAGCCCCGAGGTAGCGGGAAGCAATGAGCAGTTCTTC. This encodes CASSPEVAGSNEQFF.

The CDR3 loop reads CATSDFTGTNGYTF. DNA of the CDR3: TGTGCCACCAGTGATTTTACAGGGACGAACGGCTACACCTTC. The chain recombines TRBV24-1 with TRBJ1-2; D might be TRBD1 (6 bases). Germline assignment: CDR1 KGHDR and CDR2 SFDVKD. Trimming left V 1 base short and J 8 bases short, with 13 bases between. The CDR3 covers 14 residues.

This clonotype was recorded at least ten times. This chain connects TRBV6-6 to TRBJ1-2; maybe TRBD1 (6 bases). Trimming took 5 bases from V and 4 from J, leaving 14 bases between them. Per the germline V gene, CDR1 is MNHNY and CDR2 is SVGAGI (reference sequence). CDR3 length: 14 amino acids. For the CDR3, the DNA is TGTGCCAGCAGTCCGACAGGTCAAGCCTATGGCTACACCTTC. Translating gives CASSPTGQAYGYTF.

This clonotype appeared a few times. The chain links TRBV18 to TRBJ2-2; D is uncertain. The V gene's germline CDR1 is KGHSH and CDR2 LQKENI. Trimming removed 5 bases at V and 0 bases at J, with 4 bases between. This CDR3 contains 13 residues. The CDR3 bases are TGTGCCAGCTCAGCTTCGAACACCGGGGAGCTGTTTTTT. Translating it yields CASSASNTGELFF.